This T cell receptor (beta chain) was sequenced during a study of tumor-infiltrating lymphocytes in primary liver carcinoma. General study results and limits: Relative to blood, tumors carried a significantly larger fraction of the repertoire in their top 250 clones (p = 0.039).

TCR beta cDNA came from approximately 540 ng total RNA, primed with a constant-region primer. Researchers made the TCR beta libraries by running three nested multiplex PCR rounds with slightly modified ARM-PCR. TCRdb redid the calling of the multiplex PCR reads with MiXCR, one entry per CDR3 protein. The sample lists about 330,000 distinct CDR3 sequences, roughly 61% seen once, with about 6% in the top ten. Researchers drew blood RNA from unsorted whole blood and extracted germline DNA as well. This clonotype was observed a few times. Its specificity is unknown. The clonotype comes from a man aged 35 to 55 with primary liver carcinoma and hepatitis B virus infection. Specimen: peripheral blood.

The CDR3 DNA reads TGTGCCAGCACCCCACAGGGACCCGGTGGCTACACCTTC. Amino acid sequence: CASTPQGPGGYTF. This rearrangement joins TRBV5-4 to TRBJ1-2; the D gene is possibly TRBD1 (6 bases). Between the trimmed V and J ends, which lost 6 bases and 7 bases, there was a span of 16 bases. CDR1 and CDR2 from the germline V gene are SGHNT and YYREEE (reference sequence). This CDR3 region has 13 residues.